The rows below give T cell receptor beta chains drawn from one sample of a study of OX40 agonist ivuxolimab in advanced cancers. Sequenced by immunoSEQ multiplex PCR; TCRdb stores in-frame clones only, minus some. The profile shows 40,000 to 60,000 clones, 79% of them singletons. The specimen comprised CD4+ or CD8+ T cells sorted from blood, sampled in a trial of the OX40 agonist ivuxolimab. The receptors come from an adult with an advanced solid tumor such as melanoma, head and neck, liver or kidney cancer. CDR3s include the opening cysteine and the closing phenylalanine or tryptophan. Each record gives: clone size, D gene, J gene, V gene, CDR3 DNA, CDR3 protein. D genes are given only for firm matches. Clone size is not always given. Where it is, it says once, few, many or a class for expanded clones.

clone_size: -
d_call: -
j_call: TRBJ1-1
v_call: TRBV9
cdr3_nt: TGTGTCAGCAGCCGAACCCCCGTTGGGGTCCAAGCTTTCTTT
cdr3_aa: CVSSRTPVGVQAFF

clone_size: -
d_call: -
j_call: TRBJ2-5
v_call: TRBV28
cdr3_nt: TGTGCCAGCAGTCCGGGACACCCCCTTAGGGAGACCCAGTACTTC
cdr3_aa: CASSPGHPLRETQYF

clone_size: -
d_call: -
j_call: TRBJ1-6
v_call: TRBV19
cdr3_nt: TGTGCCAGTACTCCAACCGGGACCGGTCGTTCACCCCTCCACTTT
cdr3_aa: CASTPTGTGRSPLHF

clone_size: -
d_call: -
j_call: TRBJ1-2
v_call: TRBV7-2
cdr3_nt: TGTGCCAGCAGTCCTGGTGAGCCAGTAACCTTC
cdr3_aa: CASSPGEPVTF

clone_size: -
d_call: TRBD2
j_call: TRBJ2-2
v_call: TRBV10-3
cdr3_nt: TGTGCCGGGGCTAGCGGGAGAGTCGGGGAGCTGTTTTTT
cdr3_aa: CAGASGRVGELFF

clone_size: -
d_call: -
j_call: TRBJ2-5
v_call: TRBV7-2
cdr3_nt: TGTGCCAGCACCCCCGGGGGAGAGACCCAGTACTTC
cdr3_aa: CASTPGGETQYF

clone_size: -
d_call: TRBD1
j_call: TRBJ1-2
v_call: TRBV19
cdr3_nt: TGTGCCAGTAGTTCCGGACAGGGAAGGTATGGCTACACCTTC
cdr3_aa: CASSSGQGRYGYTF

clone_size: once
d_call: TRBD1
j_call: TRBJ1-1
v_call: TRBV11-2
cdr3_nt: TGTGCCAGCAGCCAATACAGGGGGAGCACTGAAGCTTTCTTT
cdr3_aa: CASSQYRGSTEAFF

clone_size: -
d_call: -
j_call: TRBJ2-7
v_call: TRBV2
cdr3_nt: TGTGCCAGCAGTGAAAGATTAAGTGGTGGGAGAGAGCAGTACTTC
cdr3_aa: CASSERLSGGREQYF

clone_size: -
d_call: TRBD2
j_call: TRBJ2-1
v_call: TRBV2
cdr3_nt: TGTGCCAGCAGGTGGACTAGCGGGATTTACAATGAGCAGTTCTTC
cdr3_aa: CASRWTSGIYNEQFF

clone_size: -
d_call: -
j_call: TRBJ1-6
v_call: TRBV7-9
cdr3_nt: TGTGCCAGCAGCTTAGAAATGGTCTCACCCCTCCACTTT
cdr3_aa: CASSLEMVSPLHF

clone_size: -
d_call: -
j_call: TRBJ2-7
v_call: TRBV28
cdr3_nt: TGTGCCAGCAGTCGCCCGGGGCCCGTAGAGCAGTACTTC
cdr3_aa: CASSRPGPVEQYF

clone_size: -
d_call: -
j_call: TRBJ2-7
v_call: TRBV6-5
cdr3_nt: TGTGCCGCGAATGGGCCAGTAGCCTACGAGCAGTACTTC
cdr3_aa: CAANGPVAYEQYF

clone_size: few
d_call: TRBD1
j_call: TRBJ1-4
v_call: TRBV5-1
cdr3_nt: TGCGCCAGCAGTCCCGGGACAGGGGAAAAACTGTTTTTT
cdr3_aa: CASSPGTGEKLFF

clone_size: once
d_call: TRBD1
j_call: TRBJ1-6
v_call: TRBV5-5
cdr3_nt: TGTGCCAGCAGCTTAGGACAGGGGATCAATTCACCCCTCCACTTT
cdr3_aa: CASSLGQGINSPLHF

clone_size: -
d_call: TRBD2
j_call: TRBJ2-5
v_call: TRBV4-2
cdr3_nt: TGTGCCAGCAGCCGAAGCGGGAGGGGTGGCCAAGAGACCCAGTACTTC
cdr3_aa: CASSRSGRGGQETQYF

clone_size: few
d_call: -
j_call: TRBJ1-2
v_call: TRBV5-5
cdr3_nt: TGTGCCAGCAGCTTGGGATCTACCTCCCTTAACTATGGCTACACCTTC
cdr3_aa: CASSLGSTSLNYGYTF

clone_size: few
d_call: -
j_call: TRBJ2-2
v_call: TRBV13
cdr3_nt: TGTGCCAGCAGCTTGCGAACCCTAGGCGGGGAGCTGTTTTTT
cdr3_aa: CASSLRTLGGELFF

clone_size: -
d_call: -
j_call: TRBJ1-4
v_call: TRBV6-1
cdr3_nt: TGTGCCAGCAGTGGAGACAGGGAAAAACTGTTTTTT
cdr3_aa: CASSGDREKLFF

clone_size: -
d_call: -
j_call: TRBJ2-7
v_call: TRBV5-1
cdr3_nt: TGCGCCAGCAGCGACGCGGCGGGGCCATCCTACGAGCAGTACTTC
cdr3_aa: CASSDAAGPSYEQYF

clone_size: -
d_call: TRBD1
j_call: TRBJ1-3
v_call: TRBV2
cdr3_nt: TGTGCCAGCCCCGGGACAGGGAATGGAAACACCATATATTTT
cdr3_aa: CASPGTGNGNTIYF

clone_size: -
d_call: TRBD2
j_call: TRBJ2-6
v_call: TRBV7-3
cdr3_nt: TGTGCCAGCAGTCCGCTAGCGGGAGGATACCGCTCTGGGGCCAACGTCCTGACTTTC
cdr3_aa: CASSPLAGGYRSGANVLTF

clone_size: -
d_call: -
j_call: TRBJ1-4
v_call: TRBV4-2
cdr3_nt: TGTGCCAGCAGAAACGGAGGGCTTAATGAAAAACTGTTTTTT
cdr3_aa: CASRNGGLNEKLFF

clone_size: -
d_call: -
j_call: TRBJ1-4
v_call: TRBV7-8
cdr3_nt: TGTGCCAGCAGCTCAGGACAAGAGAATGAAAAACTGTTTTTT
cdr3_aa: CASSSGQENEKLFF

clone_size: -
d_call: TRBD1
j_call: TRBJ2-3
v_call: TRBV7-9
cdr3_nt: TGTGCCAGCAGCTTCGGGACAGGGGCGACAACAGATACGCAGTATTTT
cdr3_aa: CASSFGTGATTDTQYF

clone_size: -
d_call: TRBD1
j_call: TRBJ2-1
v_call: TRBV7-3
cdr3_nt: TGTGCCAGCAGCCCAAACGGGGCAGGGGGCCCGAGTGAGCAGTTCTTC
cdr3_aa: CASSPNGAGGPSEQFF

clone_size: -
d_call: -
j_call: TRBJ1-1
v_call: TRBV10-3
cdr3_nt: TGTGCCATCAGTTCCGGGACACTGAACACTGAAGCTTTCTTT
cdr3_aa: CAISSGTLNTEAFF

clone_size: -
d_call: -
j_call: TRBJ2-6
v_call: TRBV4-2
cdr3_nt: TGTGCCAGCAGCCAAGTCGGATCCTCTGGGGCCAACGTCCTGACTTTC
cdr3_aa: CASSQVGSSGANVLTF

clone_size: -
d_call: TRBD2
j_call: TRBJ2-1
v_call: TRBV4-2
cdr3_nt: TGTGCCAGCAGCCAGGCTAGCGGGCCCTACAATGAGCAGTTCTTC
cdr3_aa: CASSQASGPYNEQFF

clone_size: -
d_call: TRBD1
j_call: TRBJ2-3
v_call: TRBV20-1
cdr3_nt: TGCAGTGCTACCTCCGGGACAGCAACTTTTTGG
cdr3_aa: CSATSGTATFW

clone_size: -
d_call: TRBD2
j_call: TRBJ2-3
v_call: TRBV7-3
cdr3_nt: TGTGCCAGCAGCCCGGGACTAGCGGGGAGCACAGATACGCAGTATTTT
cdr3_aa: CASSPGLAGSTDTQYF

clone_size: -
d_call: -
j_call: TRBJ1-3
v_call: TRBV28
cdr3_nt: TGTGCCAGCAGTTTAAGAAACACCATATATTTT
cdr3_aa: CASSLRNTIYF

clone_size: -
d_call: -
j_call: TRBJ2-5
v_call: TRBV5-4
cdr3_nt: TGTGCCAGCAGCTTCTCTACCGAAGAGACCCAGTACTTC
cdr3_aa: CASSFSTEETQYF

clone_size: -
d_call: -
j_call: TRBJ2-3
v_call: TRBV30
cdr3_nt: TGTGCCTGGAGTGTACAAGGCACAGATACGCAGTATTTT
cdr3_aa: CAWSVQGTDTQYF

clone_size: -
d_call: -
j_call: TRBJ2-3
v_call: TRBV7-2
cdr3_nt: TGTGCCAGCAGTTACCGGACACCCCCGGGAGATACGCAGTATTTT
cdr3_aa: CASSYRTPPGDTQYF

clone_size: few
d_call: TRBD1
j_call: TRBJ2-7
v_call: TRBV7-2
cdr3_nt: TGTGCCAGCAGCGACCGGACAGGGGGGATCTACGAGCAGTACTTC
cdr3_aa: CASSDRTGGIYEQYF

clone_size: -
d_call: -
j_call: TRBJ1-2
v_call: TRBV6-1
cdr3_nt: TGTGCCAGCAGGTACAACCAGGGGCCTAACTATGGCTACACCTTC
cdr3_aa: CASRYNQGPNYGYTF

clone_size: once
d_call: TRBD2
j_call: TRBJ2-7
v_call: TRBV10-3
cdr3_nt: TGTGCCGTCTCTAGCGGGAGGCCCCACGAGCAGTACTTC
cdr3_aa: CAVSSGRPHEQYF

clone_size: -
d_call: TRBD1
j_call: TRBJ2-5
v_call: TRBV5-1
cdr3_nt: TGCGCCAGCAGCCGGGACAGGGAAGGGGAGACCCAGTACTTC
cdr3_aa: CASSRDREGETQYF

clone_size: -
d_call: -
j_call: TRBJ1-2
v_call: TRBV2
cdr3_nt: TGTGCCAGCAGGCGAGGGGTTAACTATGGCTACACCTTC
cdr3_aa: CASRRGVNYGYTF

clone_size: -
d_call: -
j_call: TRBJ2-2
v_call: TRBV19
cdr3_nt: TGTGCCAGTAGTATGGTAACCGGGGAGCTGTTTTTT
cdr3_aa: CASSMVTGELFF

clone_size: -
d_call: -
j_call: TRBJ2-7
v_call: TRBV29-1
cdr3_nt: TGCAGCGTTTCCCGGGGATACGAGCAGTACTTC
cdr3_aa: CSVSRGYEQYF

clone_size: -
d_call: TRBD1
j_call: TRBJ2-6
v_call: TRBV30
cdr3_nt: TGTGCCTGTATTCAGGGGGCGCGGGGGGCCAACGTCCTGACTTTC
cdr3_aa: CACIQGARGANVLTF

clone_size: -
d_call: -
j_call: TRBJ2-5
v_call: TRBV2
cdr3_nt: TGTGCCAGCAGGCCGGGACACCGCCAAGAGACCCAGTACTTC
cdr3_aa: CASRPGHRQETQYF

clone_size: once
d_call: TRBD1
j_call: TRBJ1-4
v_call: TRBV5-1
cdr3_nt: TGCGCCAGCAGCTCGCAGGGGGCTATGGATGAAAAACTGTTTTTT
cdr3_aa: CASSSQGAMDEKLFF

clone_size: -
d_call: -
j_call: TRBJ1-4
v_call: TRBV7-2
cdr3_nt: TGTGCCAGCAGAGGGAGGCTAACTAATGAAAAACTGTTTTTT
cdr3_aa: CASRGRLTNEKLFF

clone_size: -
d_call: TRBD2
j_call: TRBJ2-3
v_call: TRBV5-1
cdr3_nt: TGCGCCAGCAGCTTAGGGACTAGCGGGGGGGCCACAGATACGCAGTATTTT
cdr3_aa: CASSLGTSGGATDTQYF

clone_size: -
d_call: -
j_call: TRBJ2-1
v_call: TRBV7-7
cdr3_nt: TGTGCTAGCAGCTTACAGGGCTCCTACAATGAGCAGTTCTTC
cdr3_aa: CASSLQGSYNEQFF

clone_size: -
d_call: TRBD1
j_call: TRBJ1-1
v_call: TRBV7-2
cdr3_nt: TGTGCCAGCAGCCTATCTGTACCAGGGGGAGGCACTGAAGCTTTCTTT
cdr3_aa: CASSLSVPGGGTEAFF

clone_size: -
d_call: TRBD1
j_call: TRBJ1-2
v_call: TRBV7-2
cdr3_nt: TGTGCCAGCAGCCCACAAGGAGGACAGGGCGACTATGGCTACACCTTC
cdr3_aa: CASSPQGGQGDYGYTF

clone_size: -
d_call: -
j_call: TRBJ2-3
v_call: TRBV29-1
cdr3_nt: TGCAGCGTCCAGCCAGGAGATACGCAGTATTTT
cdr3_aa: CSVQPGDTQYF

clone_size: -
d_call: -
j_call: TRBJ2-7
v_call: TRBV5-6
cdr3_nt: TGTGCCAGCAGCTTGCCGGGGGCGGGCGAGCAGTACTTC
cdr3_aa: CASSLPGAGEQYF

clone_size: -
d_call: -
j_call: TRBJ1-2
v_call: TRBV30
cdr3_nt: TGTGCCTGGAATCTTTGGGGGGGGATTTATGGCTACACCTTC
cdr3_aa: CAWNLWGGIYGYTF

clone_size: few
d_call: -
j_call: TRBJ2-3
v_call: TRBV5-6
cdr3_nt: TGTGCCAGCACCCGATTCGGTGAGACAGATACGCAGTATTTT
cdr3_aa: CASTRFGETDTQYF